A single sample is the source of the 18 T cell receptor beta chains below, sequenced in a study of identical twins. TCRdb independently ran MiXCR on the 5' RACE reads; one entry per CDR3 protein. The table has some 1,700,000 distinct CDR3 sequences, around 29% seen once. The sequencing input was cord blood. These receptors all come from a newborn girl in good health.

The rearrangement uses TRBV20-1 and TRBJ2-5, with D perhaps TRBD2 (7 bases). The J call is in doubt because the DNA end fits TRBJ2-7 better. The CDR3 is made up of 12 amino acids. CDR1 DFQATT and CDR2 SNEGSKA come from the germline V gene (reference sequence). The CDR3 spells CSAITGGREQYF. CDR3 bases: TGCAGTGCCATCACGGGGGGCCGCGAGCAGTACTTC.

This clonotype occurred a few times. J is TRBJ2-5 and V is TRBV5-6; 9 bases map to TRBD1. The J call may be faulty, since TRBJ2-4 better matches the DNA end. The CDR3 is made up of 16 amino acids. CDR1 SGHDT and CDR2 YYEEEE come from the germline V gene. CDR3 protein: CASSLQGQGRENIQYF. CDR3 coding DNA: TGTGCCAGCAGCTTGCAGGGACAGGGAAGGGAGAACATTCAGTACTTC.

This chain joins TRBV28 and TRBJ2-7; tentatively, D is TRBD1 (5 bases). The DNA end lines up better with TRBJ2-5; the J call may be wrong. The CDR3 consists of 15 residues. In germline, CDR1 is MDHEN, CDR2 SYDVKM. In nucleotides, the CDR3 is TGTGCCAGCAGCACATTCTTAAGGGGAAGAGAGACCCAGTACTTC. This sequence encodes CASSTFLRGRETQYF.

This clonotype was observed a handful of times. This CDR3 is CASSESRAGNQPQHF. The CDR3 coding sequence is TGCGCCAGCAGTGAGTCTAGGGCAGGGAATCAGCCCCAGCATTTT. The V gene is TRBV10-2, the J gene TRBJ1-5; D possibly corresponds to TRBD1 (5 bases). Germline assignment: CDR1 WSHSY and CDR2 SAAADI. The CDR3 has 15 amino acids. Trimming took off 0 bases at V and 4 bases at J, with 10 bases between the two ends.

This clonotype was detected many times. The CDR3 sequence: CASSQDAYYGYTF. As DNA, the CDR3 is TGCGCCAGCAGCCAAGATGCCTACTATGGCTACACCTTC. The chain uses TRBV4-1 and TRBJ1-2; D unresolved. This CDR3 has 13 amino acids. Germline CDR1 and CDR2: MGHRA and YSYEKL. V lost 0 bases and J 3 bases, leaving 5 bases between the germline ends.

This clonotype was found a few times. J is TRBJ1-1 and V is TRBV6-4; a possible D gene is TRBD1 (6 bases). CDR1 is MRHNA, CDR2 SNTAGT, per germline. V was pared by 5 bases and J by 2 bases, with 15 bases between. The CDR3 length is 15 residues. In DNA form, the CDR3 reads TGTGCCAGCAGTCCCGGTCGGGGGCGAAACACTGAAGCTTTCTTT. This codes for CASSPGRGRNTEAFF.

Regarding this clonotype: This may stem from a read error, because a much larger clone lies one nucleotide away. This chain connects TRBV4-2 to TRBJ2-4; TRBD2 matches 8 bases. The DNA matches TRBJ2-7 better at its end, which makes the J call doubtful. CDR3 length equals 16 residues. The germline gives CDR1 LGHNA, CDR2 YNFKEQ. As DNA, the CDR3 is TGTGCCAGCAGCCAAGATCCTAAGACTAGCGTCTACGAGCAGTACTTC. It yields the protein CASSQDPKTSVYEQYF.

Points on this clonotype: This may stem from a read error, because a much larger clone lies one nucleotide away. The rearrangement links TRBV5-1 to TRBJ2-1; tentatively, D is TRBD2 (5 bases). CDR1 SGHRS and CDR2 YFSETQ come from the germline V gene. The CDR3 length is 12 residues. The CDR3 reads CTSSLVRGEQFF. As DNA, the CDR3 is TGCACCAGCAGCTTGGTTCGGGGTGAGCAGTTCTTC.

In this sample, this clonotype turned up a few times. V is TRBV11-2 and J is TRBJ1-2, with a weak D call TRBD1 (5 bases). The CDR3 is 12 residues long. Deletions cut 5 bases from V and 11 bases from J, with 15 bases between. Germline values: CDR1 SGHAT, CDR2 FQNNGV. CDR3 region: CASSTGKGFYTF. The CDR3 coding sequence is TGTGCCAGCAGCACAGGAAAGGGCTTTTACACCTTC.

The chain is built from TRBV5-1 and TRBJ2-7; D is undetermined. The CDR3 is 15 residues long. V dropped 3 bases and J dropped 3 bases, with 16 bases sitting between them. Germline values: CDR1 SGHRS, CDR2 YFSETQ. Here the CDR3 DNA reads TGCGCCAGCAGCTGGGGAAGCCGCGGCGGCTACGAGCAGTACTTC. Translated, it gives CASSWGSRGGYEQYF.

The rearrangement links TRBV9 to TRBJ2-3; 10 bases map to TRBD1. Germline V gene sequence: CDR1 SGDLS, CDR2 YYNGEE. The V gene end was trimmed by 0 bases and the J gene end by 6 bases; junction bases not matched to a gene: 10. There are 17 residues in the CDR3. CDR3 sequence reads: CASSVVGGTGVYDTQYF. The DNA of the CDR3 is TGTGCCAGCAGCGTAGTCGGGGGGACAGGGGTGTACGATACGCAGTATTTT.

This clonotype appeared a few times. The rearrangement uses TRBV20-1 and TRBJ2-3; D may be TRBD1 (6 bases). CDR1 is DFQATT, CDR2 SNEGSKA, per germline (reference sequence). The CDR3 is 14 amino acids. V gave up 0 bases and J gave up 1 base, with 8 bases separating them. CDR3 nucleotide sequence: TGCAGTGCTAGAGATCGACAGGGCACAGATACGCAGTATTTT. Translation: CSARDRQGTDTQYF.

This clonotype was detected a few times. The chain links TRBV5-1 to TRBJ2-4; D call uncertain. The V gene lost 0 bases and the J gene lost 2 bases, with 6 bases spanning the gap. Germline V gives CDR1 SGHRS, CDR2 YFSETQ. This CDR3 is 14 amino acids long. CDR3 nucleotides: TGCGCCAGCAGCTTGGACGGAACCAAAAACATTCAGTACTTC. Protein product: CASSLDGTKNIQYF.

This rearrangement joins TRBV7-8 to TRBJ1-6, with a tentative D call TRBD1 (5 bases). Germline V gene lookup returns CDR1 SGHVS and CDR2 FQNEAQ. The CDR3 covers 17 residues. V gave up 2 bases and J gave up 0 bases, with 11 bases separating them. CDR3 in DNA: TGTGCCAGCAGCTTAAAAGCAGGGAGCTCCTATAATTCACCCCTCCACTTT. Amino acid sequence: CASSLKAGSSYNSPLHF.

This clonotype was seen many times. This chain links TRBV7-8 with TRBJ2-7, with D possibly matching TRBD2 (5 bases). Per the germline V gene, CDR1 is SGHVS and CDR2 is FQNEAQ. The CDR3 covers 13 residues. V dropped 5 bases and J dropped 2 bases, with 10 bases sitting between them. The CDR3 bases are TGTGCCAGCAGCCCACCAGCGGCCTACGAGCAGTACTTC. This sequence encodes CASSPPAAYEQYF. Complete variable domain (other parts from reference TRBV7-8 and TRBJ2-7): GAGVSQSPRYKVAKRGQDVALRCDPISGHVSLFWYQQALGQGPEFLTYFQNEAQLDKSGLPSDRFFAERPEGSVSTLKIQRTQQEDSAVYLCASSPPAAYEQYFGPGTRLTVT.

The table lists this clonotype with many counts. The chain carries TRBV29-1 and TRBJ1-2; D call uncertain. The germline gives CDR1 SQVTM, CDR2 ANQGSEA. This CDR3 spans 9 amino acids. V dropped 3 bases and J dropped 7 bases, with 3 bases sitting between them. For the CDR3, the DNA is TGCAGCGTTGATCGTGGCTACACCTTC. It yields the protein CSVDRGYTF.

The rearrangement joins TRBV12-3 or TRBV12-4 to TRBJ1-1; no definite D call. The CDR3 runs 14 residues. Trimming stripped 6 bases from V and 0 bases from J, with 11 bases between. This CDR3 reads CASRHSDVNTEAFF. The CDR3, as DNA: TGTGCCAGCAGACACAGCGACGTGAACACTGAAGCTTTCTTT.

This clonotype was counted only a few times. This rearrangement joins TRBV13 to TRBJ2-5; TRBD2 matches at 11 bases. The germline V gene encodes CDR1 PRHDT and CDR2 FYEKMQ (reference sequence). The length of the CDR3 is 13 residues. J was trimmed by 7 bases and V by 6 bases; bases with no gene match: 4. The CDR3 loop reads CASRTSGRRTQYF. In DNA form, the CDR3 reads TGTGCCAGCAGAACTAGCGGGAGACGGACCCAGTACTTC.